This paragraph covers one T cell receptor (beta chain) sequence. The record originates from a study of blood T cell repertoires in COVID-19. Study-level information: The United States, Italy and Spain were the sources of the acute and convalescent COVID-19 samples. From T cells, B-cell-depleted T cells, or PBMCs came the material, which was cDNA or gDNA.

Per the authors' pipeline: Amplification of reference gene primers provided the estimated nucleated cell counts. The assay was immunoSEQ multiplex PCR, and TCRdb's table has in-frame clones only and misses some. The V and J calls and the clone size are those of that table, but D and trimming were determined from the DNA. The table has 200,000 to 250,000 clones, around 84% seen once. V was clipped by 5 bases and J by 0 bases; unmatched bases: 3. The V gene's germline CDR1 is SGHTA and CDR2 FQGNSA. The CDR3 is 15 residues long. Sequenced: peripheral blood. J is TRBJ1-4 and V is TRBV7-2, with 7 positions matching TRBD1. This TCR was recovered from an elderly woman with active or convalescent COVID-19. In DNA, the CDR3 is TGTGCCAGCAGCAACAGGGGTTCAACTAATGAAAAACTGTTTTTT. This encodes CASSNRGSTNEKLFF.